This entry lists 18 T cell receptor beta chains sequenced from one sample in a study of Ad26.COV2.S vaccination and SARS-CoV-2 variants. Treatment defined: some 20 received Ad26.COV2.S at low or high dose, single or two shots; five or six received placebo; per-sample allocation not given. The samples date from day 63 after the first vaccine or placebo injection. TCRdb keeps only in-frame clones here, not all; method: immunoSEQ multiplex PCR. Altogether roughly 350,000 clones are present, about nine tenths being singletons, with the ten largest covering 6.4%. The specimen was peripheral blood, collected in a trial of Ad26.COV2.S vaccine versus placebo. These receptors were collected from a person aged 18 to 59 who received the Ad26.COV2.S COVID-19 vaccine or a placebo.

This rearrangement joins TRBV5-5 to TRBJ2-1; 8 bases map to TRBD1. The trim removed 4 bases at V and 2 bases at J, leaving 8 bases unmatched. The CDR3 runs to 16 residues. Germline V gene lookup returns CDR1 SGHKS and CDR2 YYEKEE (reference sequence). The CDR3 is CASSRTGSGTYNEQFF. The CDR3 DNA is TGTGCCAGCAGCCGGACAGGGAGCGGTACCTACAATGAGCAGTTCTTC.

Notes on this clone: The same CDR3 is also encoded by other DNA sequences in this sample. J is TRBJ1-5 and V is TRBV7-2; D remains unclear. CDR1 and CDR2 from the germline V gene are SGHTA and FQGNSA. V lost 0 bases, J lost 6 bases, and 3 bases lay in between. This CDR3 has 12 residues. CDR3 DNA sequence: TGTGCCAGCAGCTTAGCCAGTCAGCCCCAGCATTTT. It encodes CASSLASQPQHF.

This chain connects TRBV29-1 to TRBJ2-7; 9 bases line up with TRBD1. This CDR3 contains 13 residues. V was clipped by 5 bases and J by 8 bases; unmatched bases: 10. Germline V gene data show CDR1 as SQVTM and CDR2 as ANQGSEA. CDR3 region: CSVRRQGVSKQYF. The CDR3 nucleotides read TGCAGCGTTAGAAGACAGGGGGTTTCAAAGCAGTACTTC.

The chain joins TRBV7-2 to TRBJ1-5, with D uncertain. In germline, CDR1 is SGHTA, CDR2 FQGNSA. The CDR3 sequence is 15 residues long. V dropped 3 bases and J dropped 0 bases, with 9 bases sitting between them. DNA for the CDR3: TGTGCCAGCAGCTTTTGGGCCAATAGCAATCAGCCCCAGCATTTT. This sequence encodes CASSFWANSNQPQHF. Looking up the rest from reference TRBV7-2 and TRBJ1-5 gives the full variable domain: GAGVSQSPSNKVTEKGKDVELRCDPISGHTALYWYRQSLGQGLEFLIYFQGNSAPDKSGLPSDRFSAERTGGSVSTLTIQRTQQEDSAVYLCASSFWANSNQPQHFGDGTRLSIL.

The CDR3 DNA follows: TGTGCCAGCAGCCCCAGCAGGGGCACTGAAGCTTTCTTT. As protein: CASSPSRGTEAFF. This rearrangement joins TRBV3-1 (or the pseudogene TRBV3-2) to TRBJ1-1, with D possibly TRBD1 on 6 matching bases. The CDR3 length is 13 residues. V shed 4 bases and J shed 4 bases, with 10 bases lying between them. The V gene's germline CDR1 is LGHDT and CDR2 YNNKEL (reference sequence).

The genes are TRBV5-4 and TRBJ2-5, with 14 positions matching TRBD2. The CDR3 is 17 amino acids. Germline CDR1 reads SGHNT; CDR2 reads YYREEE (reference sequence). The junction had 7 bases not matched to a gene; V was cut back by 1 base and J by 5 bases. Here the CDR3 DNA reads TGTGCCAGCAGCTTGCGGACTAGCGGGGGGTCATGGGAGACCCAGTACTTC. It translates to CASSLRTSGGSWETQYF. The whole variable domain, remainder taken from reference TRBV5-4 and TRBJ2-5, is ETGVTQSPTHLIKTRGQQVTLRCSSQSGHNTVSWYQQALGQGPQFIFQYYREEENGRGNFPPRFSGLQFPNYSSELNVNALELDDSALYLCASSLRTSGGSWETQYFGPGTRLLVL.

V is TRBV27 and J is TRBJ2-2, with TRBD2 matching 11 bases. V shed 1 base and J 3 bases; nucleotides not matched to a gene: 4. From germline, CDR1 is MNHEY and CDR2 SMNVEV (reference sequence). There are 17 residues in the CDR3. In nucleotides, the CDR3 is TGTGCCAGCAGTTTATTAGCGGGAGGGCCACACACCGGGGAGCTGTTTTTT. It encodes CASSLLAGGPHTGELFF.

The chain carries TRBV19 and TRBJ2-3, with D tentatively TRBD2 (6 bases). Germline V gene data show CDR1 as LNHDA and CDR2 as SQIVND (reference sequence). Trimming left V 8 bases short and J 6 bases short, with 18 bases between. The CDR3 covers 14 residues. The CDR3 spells CASASGAREDTQYF. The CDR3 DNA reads TGTGCCAGTGCCTCCGGGGCCCGGGAGGATACGCAGTATTTT.

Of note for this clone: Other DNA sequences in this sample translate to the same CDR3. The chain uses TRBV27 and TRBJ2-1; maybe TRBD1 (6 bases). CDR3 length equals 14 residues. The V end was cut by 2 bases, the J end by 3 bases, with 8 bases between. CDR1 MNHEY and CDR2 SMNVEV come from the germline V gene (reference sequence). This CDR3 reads CASSLQGSYNEQFF. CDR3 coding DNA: TGTGCCAGCAGTTTACAGGGGAGCTACAATGAGCAGTTCTTC.

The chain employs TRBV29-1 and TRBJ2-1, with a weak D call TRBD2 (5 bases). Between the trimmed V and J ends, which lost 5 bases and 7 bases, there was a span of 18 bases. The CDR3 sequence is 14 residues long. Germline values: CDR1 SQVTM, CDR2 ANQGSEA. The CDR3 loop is CSVLIGLSANEQFF. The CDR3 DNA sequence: TGCAGCGTTCTGATCGGACTCTCGGCTAATGAGCAGTTCTTC.

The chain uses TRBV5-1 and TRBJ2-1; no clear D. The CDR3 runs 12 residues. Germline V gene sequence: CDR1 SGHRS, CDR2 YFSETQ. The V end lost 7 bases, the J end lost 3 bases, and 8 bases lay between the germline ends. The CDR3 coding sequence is TGCGCCAGCTCAAACAACTACAATGAGCAGTTCTTC. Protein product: CASSNNYNEQFF.

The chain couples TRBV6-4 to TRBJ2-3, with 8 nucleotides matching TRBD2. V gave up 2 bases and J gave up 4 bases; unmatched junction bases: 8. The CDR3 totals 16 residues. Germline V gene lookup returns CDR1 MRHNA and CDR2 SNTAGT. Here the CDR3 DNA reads TGTGCCAGCAGTGACACTATGGGCGGGGGGTCAGATACGCAGTATTTT. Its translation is CASSDTMGGGSDTQYF.

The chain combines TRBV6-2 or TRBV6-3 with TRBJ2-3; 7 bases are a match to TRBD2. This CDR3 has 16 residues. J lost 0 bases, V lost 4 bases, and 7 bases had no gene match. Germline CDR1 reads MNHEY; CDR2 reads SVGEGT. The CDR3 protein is CASSSVLATSTDTQYF. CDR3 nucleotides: TGTGCCAGCAGTTCCGTACTAGCGACGAGCACAGATACGCAGTATTTT.

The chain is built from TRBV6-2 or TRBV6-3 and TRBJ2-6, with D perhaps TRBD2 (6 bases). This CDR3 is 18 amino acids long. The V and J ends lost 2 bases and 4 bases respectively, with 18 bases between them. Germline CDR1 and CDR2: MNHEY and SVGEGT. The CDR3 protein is CASSYEGWGVEGANVLTF. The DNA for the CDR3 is TGTGCCAGCAGTTACGAAGGATGGGGGGTGGAAGGGGCCAACGTCCTGACTTTC.

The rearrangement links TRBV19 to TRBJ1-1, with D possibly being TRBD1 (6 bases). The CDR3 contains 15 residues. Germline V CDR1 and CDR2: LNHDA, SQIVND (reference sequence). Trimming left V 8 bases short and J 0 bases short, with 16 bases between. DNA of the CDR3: TGTGCCAGTCACTCGGAGGGGGTGGTGAACACTGAAGCTTTCTTT. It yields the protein CASHSEGVVNTEAFF. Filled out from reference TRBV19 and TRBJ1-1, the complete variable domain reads DGGITQSPKYLFRKEGQNVTLSCEQNLNHDAMYWYRQDPGQGLRLIYYSQIVNDFQKGDIAEGYSVSREKKESFPLTVTSAQKNPTAFYLCASHSEGVVNTEAFFGQGTRLTVV.

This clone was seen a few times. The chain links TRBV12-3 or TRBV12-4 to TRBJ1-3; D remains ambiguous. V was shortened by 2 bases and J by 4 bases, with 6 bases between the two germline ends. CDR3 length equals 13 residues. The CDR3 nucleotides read TGTGCCAGCAGTTTAATGAGAGGAAACACCATATATTTT. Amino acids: CASSLMRGNTIYF.

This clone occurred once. The CDR3 sequence is CASRRLASYNEQFF. The CDR3 bases are TGTGCCAGCAGAAGACTAGCCTCCTACAATGAGCAGTTCTTC. The chain uses TRBV28 and TRBJ2-1; 7 nucleotides agree with TRBD2. CDR1 MDHEN and CDR2 SYDVKM come from the germline V gene. The V segment lost 6 bases and the J segment 0 bases; nucleotides outside the gene matches: 2. The CDR3 length is 14 residues.

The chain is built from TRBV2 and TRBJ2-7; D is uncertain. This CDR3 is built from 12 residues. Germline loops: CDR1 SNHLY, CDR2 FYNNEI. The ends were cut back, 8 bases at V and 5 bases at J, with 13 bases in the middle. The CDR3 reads CASGPFYDEQYF. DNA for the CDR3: TGTGCCAGCGGTCCCTTCTATGACGAGCAGTACTTC.